One T cell receptor (beta chain) is described in this entry. The entry originates in a study of T cell changes during pregnancy in multiple sclerosis. The germline V gene encodes CDR1 LNHNV and CDR2 YYDKDF (reference sequence). Trimming removed 3 bases from V and 0 bases from J, with 15 bases in between. The CDR3 has 17 amino acids. Sequencing was performed with immunoSEQ multiplex PCR; in TCRdb, only in-frame clones are kept and a portion is missing. The sample shows approximately 120,000 clones, 90% to 96% of them seen only once. The clonotype was recovered from a female donor with multiple sclerosis, enrolled in a pregnancy study. V and J are TRBV15 and TRBJ1-3, with a tentative D call TRBD1 (5 bases). The specimen was peripheral blood, collected after pregnancy. CDR3 in amino acids: CATSSSKWGPSGNTIYF. CDR3 DNA sequence: TGTGCCACCAGCAGCTCCAAGTGGGGCCCCTCTGGAAACACCATATATTTT.